This TCR beta chain is drawn from a study of T cell responses to AZD1222 COVID-19 vaccine. Comments on this clone: Its antigen is unidentified.

Assay used: immunoSEQ multiplex PCR; TCRdb lists only in-frame clones, some missing. In the table there are about 150,000 clones, roughly 90% of which are singletons. CDR1 MNHEY and CDR2 SMNVEV come from the germline V gene (reference sequence). The CDR3 length is 15 residues. Deletions cut 4 bases from V and 2 bases from J, with 12 bases between. The study, taken as a whole, reports: Reportedly, nearly half the spike-specific TCRs target unmutated variant regions. Clonal diversity may have been underestimated in mostly white British donors.

This clonotype originated in an adult in good health. The genes are TRBV27 and TRBJ1-5; D may be TRBD1 (6 bases). Source: peripheral blood, taken on day 0 of AZD1222 vaccination. CDR3 amino acids: CASSSAGAGNQPQHF. CDR3 sequence (DNA): TGTGCCAGCAGTTCAGCGGGGGCTGGCAATCAGCCCCAGCATTTT.